Shown below are 8 T cell receptor beta chains from a single sample sequenced in a study of CD8 T cells in ankylosing spondylitis. One entry per CDR3 protein results from TCRdb running MiXCR on the 5' RACE reads. The table includes 400,000 or so distinct CDR3 sequences, roughly 26% detected once. These receptors lack a known antigen. Study findings and constraints: Within ankylosing spondylitis blood, a TCR beta motif made up of eight highly homologous variants appeared to be characteristic.

The sequenced sample was blood, either unsorted or a sorted T cell fraction (not recorded which). The receptors stem from a male donor with ankylosing spondylitis.

The V call is TRBV20-1, the J call TRBJ1-2; TRBD1 matches 7 bases. J gave up 0 bases and V 5 bases, and 6 bases lay outside the gene matches. The CDR3 contains 14 residues. The germline gives CDR1 DFQATT, CDR2 SNEGSKA (reference sequence). CDR3 amino acids: CSASFTGANYGYTF. The CDR3 DNA reads as TGCAGTGCTTCCTTTACAGGGGCTAACTATGGCTACACCTTC.

This sequence joins TRBV4-2 and TRBJ2-7; D is perhaps TRBD2 (6 bases). Trimming removed 3 bases at V and 8 bases at J, with 17 bases between. The CDR3 has 14 residues. Per the germline V gene, CDR1 is LGHNA and CDR2 is YNFKEQ. The CDR3 DNA sequence: TGTGCCAGCAGCCACTCGGGACTCCGGGTGCAGCAGTACTTC. Translation gives CASSHSGLRVQQYF.

V is TRBV7-8 and J is TRBJ1-1; the D gene is possibly TRBD1 (6 bases). The CDR3 sequence is 15 residues long. Germline values: CDR1 SGHVS, CDR2 FQNEAQ. V lost 1 base, J lost 0 bases, and 9 bases lay in between. The CDR3 coding sequence is TGTGCCAGCAGCTTAGACAGGGCCATGAACACTGAAGCTTTCTTT. This encodes CASSLDRAMNTEAFF.

This clonotype has more than one count but fewer than ten. The V gene is TRBV20-1, the J gene TRBJ1-1; the D gene is possibly TRBD1 (6 bases). The ends were cut back, 1 base at V and 3 bases at J, with 9 bases in the middle. The CDR3 consists of 13 residues. Germline lookup yields CDR1 DFQATT and CDR2 SNEGSKA (reference sequence). The CDR3 coding sequence is TGCAGTGCTAGAGTGAGGGGGGACACTGAAGCTTTCTTT. It encodes CSARVRGDTEAFF.

V and J are TRBV7-2 and TRBJ2-1, with TRBD2 matching 8 bases. Germline CDR1 and CDR2: SGHTA and FQGNSA. The CDR3 extends over 15 amino acids. V gave up 5 bases and J gave up 7 bases; unmatched junction bases: 10. CDR3 in amino acids: CASSQPGLVVNEQFF. The CDR3 nucleotides are TGTGCCAGCAGCCAGCCGGGACTAGTTGTTAATGAGCAGTTCTTC.

The chain combines TRBV7-2 with TRBJ2-3, with 7 nucleotides matching TRBD2. The CDR3 loop spans 15 amino acids. Germline V gene sequence: CDR1 SGHTA, CDR2 FQGNSA. The V segment lost 2 bases and the J segment 0 bases; nucleotides outside the gene matches: 2. The chain's CDR3 is CASSLSAGSTDTQYF. In nucleotides, the CDR3 is TGTGCCAGCAGCTTATCAGCGGGAAGCACAGATACGCAGTATTTT.

This clonotype was seen a handful of times. The rearrangement links TRBV24-1 to TRBJ2-1; 9 nucleotides agree with TRBD2. The CDR3 is made up of 15 amino acids. The J segment lost 2 bases and the V segment lost 5 bases, leaving 3 bases of the junction unmatched. CDR1 KGHDR and CDR2 SFDVKD come from the germline V gene. The CDR3 bases are TGTGCCACCAGTGTGGCTAGCGGGACCTACAATGAGCAGTTCTTC. Amino acids: CATSVASGTYNEQFF.

There are many counts of this clonotype. The V call is TRBV5-1, the J call TRBJ1-1, with TRBD1 matching over 7 bases. Germline assignment: CDR1 SGHRS and CDR2 YFSETQ. The V gene end was trimmed by 4 bases and the J gene end by 0 bases; junction bases not matched to a gene: 6. This CDR3 has 15 amino acids. CDR3 sequence: CASSGWGQLNTEAFF. CDR3 nucleotides: TGCGCCAGCAGCGGGTGGGGACAGCTGAACACTGAAGCTTTCTTT.